This TCR beta chain appears in the sequencing data of a study of Graves' ophthalmopathy and Graves' hyperthyroidism. Amplifying from RNA transcripts, the study obtained TCR beta CDR3 regions. HTBI primers served in a first-round RT-PCR, which a second-round multiplex PCR followed. Via MiXCR, TCRdb re-called the multiplex PCR reads, giving one row per CDR3 protein. Of about 590,000 distinct CDR3 sequences in the sample, 35% to 40% were seen once. The CDR3 has 14 amino acids. V gene TRBV12-3 or TRBV12-4 combines with J gene TRBJ2-5; 9 bases are a match to TRBD1. The J call is uncertain, as TRBJ2-1 better fits the DNA end. Sequenced sample: peripheral blood or thyroid tissue (not recorded which). The clonotype comes from an adult man with Graves' hyperthyroidism. CDR3 bases: TGTGCCAGCAGACGGGACAGGGTTATCGATGAGCAGTTCTTC. Its protein is CASRRDRVIDEQFF.